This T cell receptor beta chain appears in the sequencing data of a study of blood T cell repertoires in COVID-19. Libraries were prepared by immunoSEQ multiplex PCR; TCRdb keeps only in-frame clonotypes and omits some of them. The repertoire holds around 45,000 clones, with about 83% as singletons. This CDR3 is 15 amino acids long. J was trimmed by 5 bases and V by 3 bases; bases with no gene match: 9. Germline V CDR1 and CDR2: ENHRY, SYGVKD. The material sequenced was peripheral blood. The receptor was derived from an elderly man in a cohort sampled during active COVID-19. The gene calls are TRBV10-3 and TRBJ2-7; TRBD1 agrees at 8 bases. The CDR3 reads CAISDQQGGTHEQYF. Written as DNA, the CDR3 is TGTGCCATCAGTGACCAACAGGGGGGAACCCACGAGCAGTACTTC.